This T cell receptor (beta chain) was captured in a study of shared T cell receptors in the human thymus (dated by TCRdb to the early 2020s). Concerning the study at large: The study examined how the human thymus generates shared, self-reactive T-cell receptor alpha chains.

Receptor amplification or capture employed the immunoSEQ multiplex PCR assay. Drawn from immuneACCESS, this table holds only the in-frame rearrangements with V and J called that TCRdb kept. Clones are partly lost; checked studies trace under half to an unresolved V gene and leave the rest unexplained. Here the sample has 700,000 to 750,000 clones; around 85% occur a single time. The leading ten clones occupy about 0.0098% of the sample. The CDR3 runs 12 residues from the cysteine to the phenylalanine. Only the CDR3 portion is preserved as DNA: 36 bases, with reading frame beginning at the first base. V was cut back by 0 bases and J by 12 bases, leaving a gap of 12 bases between them. As encoded in the germline V gene (reference sequence), CDR1 is SGHKS while CDR2 is YYEKEE. This clone was counted a few times. Its specific antigen is unknown. No much larger clonotype is one base removed from it; base qualities were not supplied.

The sample was also linked to a second study, of human thymus T cells. In that second paper, the authors write: In Finland, the donors were immunologically healthy infants who were having open corrective cardiac surgery for congenital heart defects. Thymus tissue was collected as surgical resects that were removed during corrective cardiac surgery. V and J gene segment usage appeared biased in both thymic and peripheral blood repertoires. The related research found that thymic TCR repertoires overlapped highly between unrelated individuals. TCR alpha and beta repertoires from roughly 8 infant thymus samples and four related peripheral blood samples were characterized in the study. The infant donors were roughly 6 to 250 days old, and the cohort included roughly six males and two females. Thymocytes were freed from the tissue by mechanical means and kept at -70 degrees C as pellets of about 9-33 million cells. A QIAsymphony instrument was used to extract genomic DNA from frozen cell pellets. The immunoSEQ multiplex PCR assay was used to amplify the TCRB and TCRAD loci from a standardized quantity of quality-controlled genomic DNA. The amplicons covered the V(D)J region and were long enough to include the CDR3 and to identify the V and J genes. Amplicon sequencing was performed on an Illumina platform through the commercial immunoSEQ service. Primer bias and sequencing errors were corrected as previously described, and TCRAD and TCRB definitions were based on the IMGT database. Analysis of the repertoires was done with immunoSEQ Analyzer 3.0 and VDJTools and included basic statistics, V/J segment usage, diversity estimates, rarefaction and pairwise overlap. To estimate diversity, the Chao1, ChaoE, Efron-Thisted, Shannon and inverse Simpson indices were applied, and diversity was also estimated on datasets down-sampled to the smallest sample. Repertoire overlap was assessed by strict matching of CDR3 nucleotide sequence, V gene and J gene, and clustering was done by Jaccard-based multidimensional scaling. On average, about 730,000 unique TCRB clonotypes were obtained from thymus samples, compared with 70,000 to 90,000 from blood samples.

The receptor was isolated from a girl in the first two years of life with a congenital heart defect. Donor details come from another sample of the same person, matched by shared clones. The sequence joins TRBV5-5 to TRBJ1-2, with no confident D gene call. Sequences were obtained from thymocytes. The CDR3 here reads CASSLAGMGDTF. The DNA reads TGTGCCAGCAGCTTGGCGGGGATGGGCGACACCTTC.